This T cell receptor beta chain was retrieved from a study of T cells after yellow fever vaccination. Findings and caveats of the study: Among primary-vaccination clones, most reappeared after the booster, at about 95% for CD4 and about 90% for CD8.

At least ten counts were recorded for this clonotype. Its antigen remains unknown. The germline V gene encodes CDR1 DFQATT and CDR2 SNEGSKA (reference sequence). The CDR3 spans 13 residues. With 6 bases removed from V and 1 base from J, the gap between germline ends came to 13 bases. Template switching by 5'RACE produced TCR cDNA, adding a universal primer site and UMIs. MiXCR, applied by TCRdb to the 5' RACE reads, yields one record per CDR3 protein. Found here are around 100,000 distinct CDR3 sequences, roughly 8.4% of them singletons; the top ten hold 25%. The chain recombines TRBV20-1 with TRBJ2-7; D is unresolved. The source was CD8+ T cells sorted from PBMCs, collected 45 days after the yellow fever booster vaccination. This receptor was identified in a young man who received the YFV17D yellow fever vaccine. CDR3 protein: CSARPGSSYEQYF. In DNA, the CDR3 is TGCAGTGCCAGGCCCGGCAGTTCCTACGAGCAGTACTTC.